The source of this T cell receptor beta chain is a study of post-analysis software for immune sequencing data. In germline, CDR1 is ENHRY, CDR2 SYGVKD. The CDR3 runs 13 residues. Trimming took 3 bases from V and 7 from J, leaving 10 bases between them. Prepared libraries of TCR beta cDNA carried unique molecular identifiers. TCRdb re-analysed the PCR reads in MiXCR, keeping a single row per CDR3 protein. The top ten clones hold roughly an eighth of a sample with 380,000 or so distinct CDR3 sequences, about a third of them seen once. Study-level points and caveats: TRBV5-6, TRBV5-1 and TRBV20-1 were among five TRBV segments more frequent in patients than controls.

Notes on this clonotype: Its antigen is undetermined.

The receptor's source is a girl aged 10 to 17 with multiple sclerosis. V is TRBV10-3 and J is TRBJ2-1; D not resolved. Sample: blood. CDR3: CAISDYKWNEQFF. The CDR3 DNA sequence: TGTGCCATCAGTGATTACAAATGGAATGAGCAGTTCTTC.